This TCR beta chain was found in a study of blood T cells in healthy people across ages. The authors ran a second PCR of roughly 6 to 11 cycles using a sample-barcoded 5' primer and a J-beta primer mix. TCRdb reprocessed the 5' RACE reads via MiXCR and lists one record per CDR3 protein. The data hold over 1,300,000 distinct CDR3 sequences, with approximately 60% observed a single time. The CDR3 sequence is 11 residues long. Trimming removed 6 bases from V and 10 bases from J; junction bases left unmatched: 6. Germline assignment: CDR1 DFQATT and CDR2 SNEGSKA (reference sequence). Sequenced: blood. V and J are TRBV20-1 and TRBJ2-1; 7 bases are a match to TRBD1. The sequence was collected from a man in his late teens or twenties in good health. CDR3 bases: TGCAGTGCCATAACGGGACAGGAGCAGTTCTTC. Amino acid sequence: CSAITGQEQFF.